The 21 T cell receptor beta chains reported below all come from one sample, sequenced in a study of CD8 T cells in Susac syndrome. When the RNA was reverse transcribed, random hexamers were used with an input of 0.5 to 1 ug. TCRdb reprocessed the immunoSEQ multiplex PCR reads via MiXCR and lists one record per CDR3 protein. The repertoire holds 100,000 to 150,000 distinct CDR3 sequences, with around 94% as singletons. The sample taken for sequencing was CD4+ T cells from PBMCs. The receptors derive from a human donor in good health.

This rearrangement joins TRBV6-6 to TRBJ2-6; D may be TRBD2 (6 bases). Germline assignment: CDR1 MNHNY and CDR2 SVGAGI (reference sequence). The CDR3 runs 13 residues. The V gene lost 9 bases and the J gene lost 4 bases, with 10 bases spanning the gap. CDR3 coding DNA: TGTGCCAGTCGGGAGACCGGGGCCAACGTCCTGACTTTC. Its translation: CASRETGANVLTF.

V usage is TRBV2 and J usage is TRBJ1-1, with D perhaps matching TRBD1 (6 bases). Germline V CDR1 and CDR2: SNHLY, FYNNEI. The CDR3 contains 13 residues. Deletions cut 6 bases from V and 7 bases from J, with 15 bases between. The CDR3 coding sequence is TGTGCCAGCAGGACGGACAGACAGATTGAAGCTTTCTTT. As protein: CASRTDRQIEAFF.

This clonotype appeared once. The rearrangement joins TRBV6-5 to TRBJ2-2; TRBD1 might be the D (6 bases). CDR1 is MNHEY and CDR2 is SVGAGI in the germline V gene. CDR3 size: 16 residues. Trimming removed 0 bases from V and 5 bases from J, with 13 bases in between. The CDR3 spells CASSYSGTQGTGELFF. DNA for the CDR3: TGTGCCAGCAGTTACTCGGGGACCCAGGGGACCGGGGAGCTGTTTTTT.

J is TRBJ2-7 and V is TRBV5-1; TRBD2 matches 12 bases. Germline CDR1 reads SGHRS; CDR2 reads YFSETQ. This CDR3 spans 16 amino acids. The J segment lost 4 bases and the V segment lost 4 bases, leaving 9 bases of the junction unmatched. The CDR3 here is CASSTRPLAGGYEQYF. The CDR3 region has the DNA TGCGCCAGCAGCACCCGCCCACTAGCGGGAGGTTACGAGCAGTACTTC.

This clonotype occurred a few times. The chain links TRBV29-1 to TRBJ2-5; TRBD2 aligns across 7 bases. This CDR3 is built from 12 residues. Germline assignment: CDR1 SQVTM and CDR2 ANQGSEA. The V segment lost 3 bases and the J segment 5 bases; nucleotides outside the gene matches: 3. The CDR3 loop is CSVERGWETQYF. The CDR3 coding sequence is TGCAGCGTTGAGCGGGGGTGGGAGACCCAGTACTTC.

In DNA form, the CDR3 reads TGTGCCAGCAGCTCCACCCGGGGGTCAGGGGACAATCAGCCCCAGCATTTT. Translation: CASSSTRGSGDNQPQHF. The chain has TRBV2 and TRBJ1-5, with a weak D call TRBD1 (6 bases). The CDR3 has 17 amino acids. Per germline, CDR1 SNHLY and CDR2 FYNNEI. Trimming took 6 bases from V and 3 from J, leaving 21 bases between them.

This rearrangement joins TRBV5-4 to TRBJ2-1; a possible D gene is TRBD1 (6 bases). V was cut by 0 bases and J by 4 bases, with 8 bases left in between. The CDR3 has 14 amino acids. Germline values: CDR1 SGHNT, CDR2 YYREEE (reference sequence). The CDR3 DNA is TGTGCCAGCAGCTTGGAACAGGGTTACAATGAGCAGTTCTTC. Its translation is CASSLEQGYNEQFF.

This rearrangement joins TRBV5-4 to TRBJ1-2; 7 nucleotides align to TRBD1. The germline V gene has CDR1 SGHNT and CDR2 YYREEE (reference sequence). Trimming cost V 4 bases and J 4 bases; bases outside gene matches: 4. The length of the CDR3 is 13 residues. CDR3 sequence reads: CASSTDRVYGYTF. The CDR3 coding sequence is TGTGCCAGCAGCACAGACAGGGTCTATGGCTACACCTTC.

Only one count was recorded for this clonotype. The chain combines TRBV19 with TRBJ2-3; perhaps D is TRBD1 or TRBD2 (6 bases each). CDR3 size: 15 residues. Trimming took 8 bases from V and 5 from J, leaving 20 bases between them. The germline CDR1 and CDR2 sequences are LNHDA and SQIVND (reference sequence). The CDR3, as DNA: TGTGCCAGTTTACCCGGGACACCCGGGGGAGATACGCAGTATTTT. It encodes CASLPGTPGGDTQYF.

V gene TRBV7-6 combines with J gene TRBJ2-7; unclear D gene. There are 13 residues in the CDR3. The germline gives CDR1 SGHVS, CDR2 FNYEAQ. V lost 0 bases and J 5 bases, leaving 8 bases between the germline ends. The CDR3 sequence: CASSLADRHEQYF. CDR3 DNA: TGTGCCAGCAGCTTAGCGGATCGTCACGAGCAGTACTTC.

The chain joins TRBV20-1 to TRBJ2-1; TRBD2 agrees at 11 bases. The CDR3 runs to 16 residues. Germline assignment: CDR1 DFQATT and CDR2 SNEGSKA (reference sequence). The V segment lost 6 bases and the J segment 2 bases; nucleotides outside the gene matches: 9. CDR3 loop: CSAPEVSGRAYNEQFF. CDR3 DNA: TGCAGTGCCCCGGAGGTTAGCGGGAGGGCCTACAATGAGCAGTTCTTC.

J is TRBJ2-7 and V is TRBV9; 8 nucleotides line up with TRBD1. V lost 0 bases and J lost 3; bases outside the gene matches: 5. The germline CDR1 and CDR2 sequences are SGDLS and YYNGEE. There are 15 residues in the CDR3. The CDR3 sequence: CASSVGQGAVYEQYF. In DNA form, the CDR3 reads TGTGCCAGCAGCGTAGGCCAGGGGGCGGTCTACGAGCAGTACTTC.

DNA for the CDR3: TGCGCCAGCAGCCATCCCCCAGGGGGACAGGGGGTCTACGAGCAGTACTTC. Translation: CASSHPPGGQGVYEQYF. The chain recombines TRBV4-1 with TRBJ2-7, with TRBD1 matching 11 bases. This CDR3 comprises 17 residues. V lost 3 bases and J lost 3; bases outside the gene matches: 10. In germline, CDR1 is MGHRA, CDR2 YSYEKL.

The chain couples TRBV12-3 or TRBV12-4 to TRBJ2-5, with D perhaps TRBD2 (5 bases). CDR3 size: 11 residues. Trimming removed 6 bases from V and 7 bases from J, with 9 bases in between. The CDR3: CASSFGGTQYF. The CDR3, as DNA: TGTGCCAGCAGCTTCGGAGGGACCCAGTACTTC.

This sequence joins TRBV4-2 and TRBJ1-2; D is perhaps TRBD1 (5 bases). Germline V gene sequence: CDR1 LGHNA, CDR2 YNFKEQ. The CDR3 is 15 residues long. The ends were cut back, 0 bases at V and 6 bases at J, with 14 bases in the middle. CDR3 amino acids: CASSQDRALGDGYTF. For the CDR3, the DNA is TGTGCCAGCAGCCAAGACAGGGCCCTGGGGGATGGCTACACCTTC.

The chain couples TRBV25-1 to TRBJ2-1; no clear D. Germline loops: CDR1 MGHDK, CDR2 SYGVNS. This CDR3 region has 11 residues. With 10 bases removed from V and 10 bases from J, the gap between germline ends came to 14 bases. In DNA form, the CDR3 reads TGTGCCACCTCCCAGCGCCGCGAGCAGTTCTTC. Protein: CATSQRREQFF.

The chain employs TRBV11-3 and TRBJ2-2; a weak D match, TRBD1 (5 bases). The germline V gene encodes CDR1 SGHNT and CDR2 YENEEA. V gave up 3 bases and J gave up 6 bases, with 20 bases separating them. This CDR3 has 17 residues. CDR3 coding DNA: TGTGCCAGCAGCTTTCACTCCGGGTTGCTGGGGCCCGGGGAGCTGTTTTTT. This translates into CASSFHSGLLGPGELFF. Full variable domain (remainder filled in from reference TRBV11-3 and TRBJ2-2): EAGVVQSPRYKIIEKKQPVAFWCNPISGHNTLYWYLQNLGQGPELLIRYENEEAVDDSQLPKDRFSAERLKGVDSTLKIQPAELGDSAVYLCASSFHSGLLGPGELFFGEGSRLTVL.

V is TRBV4-3 and J is TRBJ2-3; no firm D call. This CDR3 has 14 residues. CDR1 LGHNA and CDR2 YSLEER come from the germline V gene. The V end was cut by 0 bases, the J end by 3 bases, with 7 bases between. CDR3 in amino acids: CASSQDFGTDTQYF. As DNA, the CDR3 is TGCGCCAGCAGCCAAGATTTCGGAACAGATACGCAGTATTTT.

J is TRBJ2-5 and V is TRBV6-1; a weak D match, TRBD2 (5 bases). This CDR3 region has 14 residues. CDR1 is MNHNS, CDR2 SASEGT, per germline. V lost 6 bases, J lost 2 bases, and 13 bases lay in between. CDR3 DNA: TGTGCCAGCAGAAGGACGAGGGCTCAAGAGACCCAGTACTTC. Its translation: CASRRTRAQETQYF.

The V gene is TRBV9, the J gene TRBJ2-1; 12 bases fit TRBD2. This CDR3 comprises 15 residues. Looked up from germline, CDR1 is SGDLS and CDR2 is YYNGEE. Germline trimming cut 7 bases from V and 6 bases from J; bases unmatched to any gene: 8. In nucleotides, the CDR3 is TGTGCCAGCGGACCTAGCGGGAGGGCCTCCAATGAGCAGTTCTTC. Translating gives CASGPSGRASNEQFF.

The rearrangement joins TRBV5-1 to TRBJ1-1; 7 bases line up with TRBD1. This CDR3 region has 14 residues. The germline gives CDR1 SGHRS, CDR2 YFSETQ. V shed 1 base and J 5 bases; nucleotides not matched to a gene: 5. The CDR3 DNA reads as TGCGCCAGCAGCTTGCCGACAGGGAGGACTGAAGCTTTCTTT. It specifies CASSLPTGRTEAFF.